One and the same sample provided the 2 T cell receptor beta chains below, sequenced in a study of Ad26.COV2.S vaccination and SARS-CoV-2 variants. The repertoire was sequenced with immunoSEQ multiplex PCR; TCRdb's copy has only in-frame clones and lacks some. This repertoire shows under 400,000 clones, roughly 91% found once; its top ten account for roughly 3.1%. Treatment noted: 15 to 20 received Ad26.COV2.S at low or high dose, single or two shots; about 5 received placebo; per-sample allocation not given. Samples analyzed were those drawn on day 63 after the first vaccine or placebo injection. The material was peripheral blood, obtained in a trial of Ad26.COV2.S vaccine versus placebo. All receptors derive from a person aged 18-65 years who received the Ad26.COV2.S COVID-19 vaccine or a placebo.

About this clone itself: Other DNA sequences of this sample code for an identical CDR3. The rearrangement uses TRBV9 and TRBJ2-3, with D unresolved. Germline V gene data show CDR1 as SGDLS and CDR2 as YYNGEE. The CDR3 runs 14 residues. Trimming removed 0 bases at V and 2 bases at J, with 7 bases between. CDR3 protein: CASSVEGSTDTQYF. The CDR3 nucleotides are TGTGCCAGCAGCGTAGAAGGCTCCACAGATACGCAGTATTTT.

V gene TRBV5-1 combines with J gene TRBJ1-1, with D possibly matching TRBD1 (6 bases). The CDR3 consists of 13 residues. Trimming pared 3 bases from V and 4 bases from J, leaving 10 bases between. From germline, CDR1 is SGHRS and CDR2 YFSETQ. The CDR3 coding sequence is TGCGCCAGCAGCTACACAGGGATCACTGAAGCTTTCTTT. Translating gives CASSYTGITEAFF.